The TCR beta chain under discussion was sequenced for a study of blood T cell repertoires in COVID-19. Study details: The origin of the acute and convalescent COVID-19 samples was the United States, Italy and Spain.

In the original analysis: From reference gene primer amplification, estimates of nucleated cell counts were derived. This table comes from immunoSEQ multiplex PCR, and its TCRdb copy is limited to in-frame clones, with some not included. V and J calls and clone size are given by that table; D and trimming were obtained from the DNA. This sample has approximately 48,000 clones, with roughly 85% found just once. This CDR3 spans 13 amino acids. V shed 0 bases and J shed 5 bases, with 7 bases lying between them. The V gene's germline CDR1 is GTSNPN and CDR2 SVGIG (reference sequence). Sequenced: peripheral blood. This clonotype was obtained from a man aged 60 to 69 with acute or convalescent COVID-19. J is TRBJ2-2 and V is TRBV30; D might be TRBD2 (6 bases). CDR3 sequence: CAWSVGRTGELFF. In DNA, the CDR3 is TGTGCCTGGAGTGTAGGGAGGACCGGGGAGCTGTTTTTT.